This entry lists 32 T cell receptor beta chains sequenced from one sample in a study of Graves' ophthalmopathy and Graves' hyperthyroidism. RNA served as the template for amplifying TCR beta CDR3 regions. The library came from an HTBI-primed first-round RT-PCR and a second-round multiplex PCR. TCRdb reanalysed the multiplex PCR reads using MiXCR and keeps one entry per CDR3 protein. The sample holds about 240,000 distinct CDR3 sequences, around 50% seen once. The source material was peripheral blood. Receptors originate from an adult man with Graves' ophthalmopathy.

V is TRBV20-1 and J is TRBJ1-4; D might be TRBD1 (6 bases). Trimming stripped 3 bases from V and 7 bases from J, with 15 bases between. The CDR3 contains 14 residues. Germline CDR1 DFQATT, CDR2 SNEGSKA (reference sequence). CDR3 region: CSASPQGHSEKLFF. As DNA, the CDR3 is TGCAGTGCTAGTCCCCAGGGGCACAGTGAAAAACTGTTTTTT.

The chain is built from TRBV7-9 and TRBJ2-6; 8 nucleotides align to TRBD1. Germline-derived CDR1 and CDR2 are SEHNR and FQNEAQ (reference sequence). V trimming: 5 bases; J trimming: 2 bases; junction bases outside the gene matches: 5. This CDR3 has 16 amino acids. CDR3 in amino acids: CASSPAGQAGANVLTF. Here the CDR3 DNA reads TGTGCCAGCAGCCCCGCGGGACAGGCTGGGGCCAACGTCCTGACTTTC. Complete variable domain (other parts from reference TRBV7-9 and TRBJ2-6): DTGVSQNPRHKITKRGQNVTFRCDPISEHNRLYWYRQTLGQGPEFLTYFQNEAQLEKSRLLSDRFSAERPKGSFSTLEIQRTEQGDSAMYLCASSPAGQAGANVLTFGAGSRLTVL.

The J gene is TRBJ2-7, the V gene TRBV4-2, with 9 bases fitting TRBD2. This CDR3 has 15 amino acids. The germline V gene encodes CDR1 LGHNA and CDR2 YNFKEQ. With 5 bases clipped from V and 5 bases from J, the junction kept 10 bases outside the gene matches. CDR3 sequence (DNA): TGTGCCAGCAGCGTGCTAGCGGGAACGCTCAACGAGCAGTACTTC. Amino acid sequence: CASSVLAGTLNEQYF.

This clonotype was detected only a few times. The V gene is TRBV6-4, the J gene TRBJ1-2, with 9 positions matching TRBD1. This CDR3 comprises 15 residues. The trim removed 5 bases at V and 0 bases at J, leaving 4 bases unmatched. The germline V gene encodes CDR1 MRHNA and CDR2 SNTAGT. CDR3 amino acids: CASSITGGANYGYTF. In DNA form, the CDR3 reads TGTGCCAGCAGTATAACAGGGGGCGCTAACTATGGCTACACCTTC.

The rearrangement links TRBV29-1 to TRBJ1-1; maybe TRBD1 (6 bases). CDR3 length: 13 amino acids. Germline V gives CDR1 SQVTM, CDR2 ANQGSEA. V lost 7 bases and J lost 0, with 12 bases in between. DNA of the CDR3: TGCAGCGCTGTGGGACAACTGAACACTGAAGCTTTCTTT. Amino acid sequence: CSAVGQLNTEAFF.

This sequence joins TRBV24-1 and TRBJ2-1; 7 bases match TRBD1. The germline V gene encodes CDR1 KGHDR and CDR2 SFDVKD. CDR3 length: 17 amino acids. V dropped 1 base and J dropped 6; count of bases not matched to a gene: 11. CDR3 nucleotide sequence: TGTGCCACCAGTGATTTCTCGGGCAGGGGGAAACTCAATGAGCAGTTCTTC. Protein product: CATSDFSGRGKLNEQFF.

This chain joins TRBV12-3 or TRBV12-4 and TRBJ1-5; 7 bases match TRBD1. The CDR3 contains 12 residues. V lost 3 bases to trimming and J lost 11 bases; unmatched junction nucleotides: 4. Written as DNA, the CDR3 is TGTGCCAGCAGTTTTACGGGACAGACCCAGCATTTT. It translates to CASSFTGQTQHF.

The genes are TRBV12-3 or TRBV12-4 and TRBJ1-1, with D possibly being TRBD1 (6 bases). The CDR3 spans 13 residues. V was shortened by 9 bases and J by 4 bases, with 15 bases between the two germline ends. In nucleotides, the CDR3 is TGTGCCAGTAAGGACAGTCTCGCCACTGAAGCTTTCTTT. Amino acids: CASKDSLATEAFF.

Worth noting for this clonotype: At one end, the junction sequence differs from germline, possibly due to a read error. The rearrangement links TRBV10-3 to TRBJ2-7, with D perhaps given as TRBD1 or TRBD2 (5 bases each). The germline V gene encodes CDR1 ENHRY and CDR2 SYGVKD. This CDR3 has 14 amino acids. CDR3 amino acids: CASSFRGDSYEQYF. Written as DNA, the CDR3 is TGTGCCAGCAGTTTTAGGGGAGACTCCTACGAGCAGTACTTC.

The rearrangement uses TRBV20-1 and TRBJ1-1; D unclear. Germline V CDR1 and CDR2: DFQATT, SNEGSKA (reference sequence). The CDR3 sequence is 13 residues long. V was shortened by 6 bases and J by 1 base, with 12 bases between the two germline ends. Here the CDR3 DNA reads TGCAGTGCAGGACCGAATTCGAACACTGAAGCTTTCTTT. This encodes CSAGPNSNTEAFF.

J is TRBJ2-5 and V is TRBV12-3 or TRBV12-4, with 12 positions matching TRBD2. The CDR3 is 16 amino acids. Trimming cost V 6 bases and J 2 bases; bases outside gene matches: 7. CDR3 region: CASSSTSGRRQETQYF. CDR3 DNA sequence: TGTGCCAGCAGCTCGACTAGCGGGAGACGGCAAGAGACCCAGTACTTC.

This clonotype was picked up a small number of times. The V call is TRBV11-2, the J call TRBJ2-5; D perhaps matches TRBD2 (5 bases). The CDR3 is made up of 14 amino acids. Trimming stripped 1 base from V and 1 base from J, with 7 bases between. CDR1 is SGHAT, CDR2 FQNNGV, per germline. CDR3 region: CASSLGLPQETQYF. In DNA, the CDR3 is TGTGCCAGCAGCTTAGGACTACCCCAAGAGACCCAGTACTTC.

In this sample, this clonotype turned up once. The rearrangement uses TRBV2 and TRBJ1-5; 7 bases fit TRBD1. Germline CDR1 reads SNHLY; CDR2 reads FYNNEI. The length of the CDR3 is 13 residues. V lost 6 bases, J lost 7 bases, and 6 bases stayed unmatched. The CDR3 DNA reads as TGTGCCAGCAGATTAACAGGGGTCCAGCCCCAGCATTTT. Amino acid sequence: CASRLTGVQPQHF.

In its sample, this clonotype was seen many times. The rearrangement uses TRBV7-8 and TRBJ2-2, with 8 bases identical to TRBD1. From germline, CDR1 is SGHVS and CDR2 FQNEAQ. The CDR3 consists of 16 residues. The ends lost 1 base at V and 0 bases at J; junction bases unmatched: 1. The CDR3 DNA reads TGTGCCAGCAGCTTAGGGGGACAGGCGAACACCGGGGAGCTGTTTTTT. It codes for CASSLGGQANTGELFF.

The genes are TRBV20-1 and TRBJ1-2; 10 bases map to TRBD1. This CDR3 spans 16 amino acids. Germline V CDR1 and CDR2: DFQATT, SNEGSKA (reference sequence). Losses at the gene ends were 6 bases for V and 1 base for J; bases not matched to a gene: 11. The DNA for the CDR3 is TGCAGTGCAAGACAGGGGGCGCTACCGCATAACTATGGCTACACCTTC. Translation: CSARQGALPHNYGYTF.

CDR3 sequence (DNA): TGTGCCAGCAGCTTATCGACAGGGGCGACGAGGGAGCAGTACTTC. The encoded protein is CASSLSTGATREQYF. The chain combines TRBV7-8 with TRBJ2-7; 8 bases match TRBD1. CDR1 and CDR2 (germline): SGHVS, FQNEAQ. The CDR3 runs to 15 residues. V shed 2 bases, J shed 7 bases, and the junction held 10 bases outside the gene matches.

The table lists this clonotype with a few counts. This chain connects TRBV24-1 to TRBJ1-2; D possibly corresponds to TRBD1 (6 bases). Looked up from germline, CDR1 is KGHDR and CDR2 is SFDVKD. Deletions cut 4 bases from V and 5 bases from J, with 22 bases between. This CDR3 spans 17 amino acids. Here the CDR3 DNA reads TGTGCCACCAGTGAACCTGACACAGTACAGGGAGTGTATGGCTACACCTTC. This sequence encodes CATSEPDTVQGVYGYTF.

The rearrangement links TRBV20-1 to TRBJ1-4; 7 bases fit TRBD1. The germline gives CDR1 DFQATT, CDR2 SNEGSKA (reference sequence). V lost 6 bases, J lost 9 bases, and 4 bases stayed unmatched. This CDR3 contains 11 residues. The CDR3 spells CSARGTKKLFF. CDR3 DNA: TGCAGTGCCAGGGGGACAAAAAAACTGTTTTTT.

This clonotype has more than one count but fewer than ten. This chain joins TRBV2 and TRBJ1-6, with D perhaps TRBD1 (6 bases). The CDR3 covers 15 residues. Germline-derived CDR1 and CDR2 are SNHLY and FYNNEI. V was trimmed by 9 bases and J by 5 bases, leaving 17 bases between them. For the CDR3, the DNA is TGTGCCAGACAAGAAGGACAGACCAATAATTCACCCCTCCACTTT. Amino acids: CARQEGQTNNSPLHF. Supplemented by reference TRBV2 and TRBJ1-6, the full variable domain reads EPEVTQTPSHQVTQMGQEVILRCVPISNHLYFYWYRQILGQKVEFLVSFYNNEISEKSEIFDDQFSVERPDGSNFTLKIRSTKLEDSAMYFCARQEGQTNNSPLHFGNGTRLTVT.

The sample holds many counts of this clonotype. CDR3 residues: CASSVGQGNYEQYF. CDR3 DNA sequence: TGTGCCAGCAGCGTCGGACAGGGAAACTACGAGCAGTACTTC. The V gene is TRBV7-3, the J gene TRBJ2-7, with 8 bases aligning to TRBD1. The V gene's germline CDR1 is SGHTA and CDR2 FQGTGA. Trimming removed 5 bases from V and 3 bases from J; junction bases left unmatched: 6. CDR3 length: 14 amino acids.

This clonotype was observed a handful of times. The rearrangement joins TRBV4-1 to TRBJ1-2; 7 bases match TRBD1. The J segment lost 0 bases and the V segment lost 1 base, leaving 11 bases of the junction unmatched. Per germline, CDR1 MGHRA and CDR2 YSYEKL. The CDR3 contains 18 residues. The CDR3 loop reads CASSQGGGRGPPNYGYTF. The CDR3 nucleotides are TGCGCCAGCAGCCAAGGAGGGGGCAGGGGCCCTCCTAACTATGGCTACACCTTC.

V usage is TRBV5-1 and J usage is TRBJ2-2; TRBD2 aligns across 13 bases. J was trimmed by 9 bases and V by 4 bases; bases with no gene match: 3. Per the germline V gene, CDR1 is SGHRS and CDR2 is YFSETQ. CDR3 length: 14 residues. CDR3 sequence (DNA): TGCGCCAGCAGCGGACTAGCGGGAGACCGGGAGCTGTTTTTT. Translation: CASSGLAGDRELFF. Full variable domain (remainder filled in from reference TRBV5-1 and TRBJ2-2): KAGVTQTPRYLIKTRGQQVTLSCSPISGHRSVSWYQQTPGQGLQFLFEYFSETQRNKGNFPGRFSGRQFSNSRSEMNVSTLELGDSALYLCASSGLAGDRELFFGEGSRLTVL.

This sequence joins TRBV2 and TRBJ2-6; tentative D call: TRBD1 (6 bases). Germline loops: CDR1 SNHLY, CDR2 FYNNEI. The length of the CDR3 is 17 residues. Between the trimmed V and J ends, which lost 6 bases and 0 bases, there was a span of 15 bases. CDR3 nucleotides: TGTGCCAGCAGCCAAGGACAGAGAACCTCTGGGGCCAACGTCCTGACTTTC. Translating gives CASSQGQRTSGANVLTF.

The rearrangement joins TRBV5-1 to TRBJ2-5, with D possibly matching TRBD2 (6 bases). The germline V and J ends were trimmed by 3 bases and 11 bases, with 20 bases remaining between them. Germline V gives CDR1 SGHRS, CDR2 YFSETQ. The CDR3 contains 14 residues. CDR3 residues: CASSSGPGEDEQYF. CDR3 in DNA: TGCGCCAGCAGCTCTGGACCGGGAGAAGATGAGCAGTACTTC.

This clonotype was detected a few times. The CDR3 bases are TGCGCCAGCAGCCCAGGGGGCCTTGGAGGTCCCCAGCATTTT. Protein sequence: CASSPGGLGGPQHF. The chain recombines TRBV5-1 with TRBJ1-5; 8 positions match TRBD1. V lost 4 bases and J lost 10; bases outside the gene matches: 10. The CDR3 is 14 residues long. Germline lookup yields CDR1 SGHRS and CDR2 YFSETQ.

This clonotype occurred many times. The rearrangement links TRBV29-1 to TRBJ1-1, with 10 bases aligning to TRBD1. The J segment lost 7 bases and the V segment lost 7 bases, leaving 12 bases of the junction unmatched. Germline values: CDR1 SQVTM, CDR2 ANQGSEA. This CDR3 contains 14 residues. This chain's CDR3 is CSGSTRTGGIEAFF. As DNA, the CDR3 is TGCAGCGGATCAACCCGGACAGGGGGAATTGAAGCTTTCTTT. Full variable domain (rest looked up from reference TRBV29-1 and TRBJ1-1): SAVISQKPSRDICQRGTSLTIQCQVDSQVTMMFWYRQQPGQSLTLIATANQGSEATYESGFVIDKFPISRPNLTFSTLTVSNMSPEDSSIYLCSGSTRTGGIEAFFGQGTRLTVV.

About this clonotype: An end of the junction does not agree with germline; a read error may underlie this. The chain employs TRBV7-2 and TRBJ2-7; D is perhaps TRBD1 (5 bases). The CDR3 spans 15 residues. Germline-derived CDR1 and CDR2 are SGHTA and FQGNSA. The CDR3 spells CAGSPQWGGSYEQYF. CDR3 nucleotide sequence: TGTGCCGGCAGCCCCCAATGGGGCGGTTCCTACGAGCAGTACTTC.

Of note for this clonotype: A junction end diverges from the germline sequence, so it may reflect a read error. The V call is TRBV7-2, the J call TRBJ1-5, with 10 bases identical to TRBD1. The CDR3 is made up of 16 amino acids. CDR1 and CDR2 (germline): SGHTA, FQGNSA. This CDR3 is CASSQEGTGGNQPQHF. The DNA for the CDR3 is TGCGCCAGCAGCCAAGAAGGGACAGGGGGCAATCAGCCCCAGCATTTT.

This sequence joins TRBV12-3 or TRBV12-4 and TRBJ2-5; no definite D call. V shed 4 bases and J shed 1 base, with 10 bases lying between them. The CDR3 is 14 residues long. CDR3: CASSYSSSQETQYF. CDR3 in DNA: TGTGCCAGCAGTTACTCTTCCAGCCAAGAGACCCAGTACTTC.

This clonotype was observed a few times. The chain has TRBV7-2 and TRBJ2-2; D gene ambiguous. V lost 5 bases and J lost 5, with 12 bases in between. The CDR3 is 14 residues long. Germline V gene data show CDR1 as SGHTA and CDR2 as FQGNSA. The CDR3 DNA follows: TGTGCCAGCAGCCGAGGAGTGGCGACCGGGGAGCTGTTTTTT. It codes for CASSRGVATGELFF.

The chain has TRBV7-2 and TRBJ1-1; 7 bases line up with TRBD1. CDR3 length: 15 amino acids. The germline V gene has CDR1 SGHTA and CDR2 FQGNSA. J lost 7 bases, V lost 4 bases, and 12 bases had no gene match. CDR3 coding DNA: TGTGCCAGCAGCTCAACTAAGACAGGGCCCTATGAAGCTTTCTTT. It yields the protein CASSSTKTGPYEAFF. The full variable domain, rest sourced from reference TRBV7-2 and TRBJ1-1, is GAGVSQSPSNKVTEKGKDVELRCDPISGHTALYWYRQSLGQGLEFLIYFQGNSAPDKSGLPSDRFSAERTGGSVSTLTIQRTQQEDSAVYLCASSSTKTGPYEAFFGQGTRLTVV.

The chain combines TRBV20-1 with TRBJ2-5, with D possibly matching TRBD1 (6 bases). Germline V gives CDR1 DFQATT, CDR2 SNEGSKA (reference sequence). V lost 6 bases and J 2 bases, leaving 16 bases between the germline ends. The CDR3 contains 14 residues. The CDR3 coding sequence is TGCAGTGCCAGCACCCAGGGGCTACAAGAGACCCAGTACTTC. Translating it yields CSASTQGLQETQYF.